This T cell receptor beta chain was documented in a study of beta chain features in type 1 diabetes. cDNA synthesis used the whole RNA isolate, giving expressed TCRB sequences. About 3.57 million reads, on average, came from each naive, central memory and regulatory T cell sample. Only in-frame clones appear in the TCRdb table, and some are missing; sequencing was by immunoSEQ multiplex PCR. The data contain some 350,000 clones, around 9.6% of them seen just once; the ten biggest clones take up about 0.64%. Study-wide results and limits: Researchers report that Type 1 diabetes patients had moderately but significantly shorter TCRB CDR3s across all four CD4+ subsets. Whether HLA type affects TCRB rearrangement stayed undetermined in the present work. For patients, the naive, central memory and Treg TCRB repertoires appeared more alike than for healthy donors.

Details on this clone: The antigen is not known.

V was trimmed by 6 bases and J by 4 bases, leaving 12 bases between them. CDR3 length: 13 amino acids. CDR1 and CDR2 from the germline V gene are SGHTA and FQGNSA. The rearrangement uses TRBV7-2 and TRBJ2-5; D gene uncertain. The sequenced material came from central memory CD4+ T cells from blood. The receptor was derived from a man younger than 40 with type 1 diabetes. The CDR3 region has the DNA TGTGCCAGCAGACCCGGGTGGGGAGAGACCCAGTACTTC. Translation gives CASRPGWGETQYF.